This T cell receptor beta chain comes out of a study of T cells in localized non-small cell lung cancer (dated by TCRdb to 2020 to 2022). Regarding the research as a whole: Comparing tumors with uninvolved tumor-adjacent lungs, the study looked at the T cell repertoires of 236 patients with early-stage NSCLC. All 240 or so NSCLC patients in the cohort were treatment-naive and had localized lung tumors that were resected. Of the NSCLC patients, around 140 were male and around 99 were female, and the mean age was around 66 years. Study-wide findings and limitations: Of the top 100 tumor clones, a median of approximately 60 were detected in paired uninvolved adjacent lung; about 26 were also among that lung's top 100. Higher blood T cell density associated with longer overall survival, while higher adjacent-lung clonality associated with shorter survival. Because of the exploratory design, TCR variables were selected using unadjusted p-values without false-discovery rate correction. Uninvolved tumor-adjacent lung showed the highest T cell clonality, higher than tumor, which suggests more focused antigenic responses in the uninvolved tumor-adjacent lung. Because multi-region sequencing of the tumors was not done, intratumor heterogeneity could not be ruled out.

A remark on this clone: The antigen it recognizes is unknown. Nothing much larger sits one base from this clone, and base qualities are not available.

The immunoSEQ Assay was used to sequence TCR beta CDR3 regions from DNA. Turning to the authors' computational methods: To compute T cell density, TCR beta template counts were normalized to usable DNA, which was estimated by amplifying housekeeping genes. Richness was estimated with the preseqR package, extrapolating to 400,000 templates for PBMC samples and 120,000 templates for tissue samples. Clonality was defined by subtracting Pielou's evenness from one. Tissue-enriched TCRs were identified by differential abundance testing using productive amino-acid clonotypes, minimum total count 5 and alpha 0.1. The Jaccard Index and the Morisita Overlap Index were used to measure how much the repertoires overlapped between compartments. GLIPH clustered TCR beta CDR3s with public tetramer-defined viral CDR3s; viral motifs required at least three viral sequences plus V-gene enrichment. TCRdb stores this immuneACCESS table with in-frame sequences only. Part of the clones is absent; in the studies checked, under half of the shortfall reflects unresolved V genes, and no reason is known for the rest. V, J and clone size derive from that table, while D and trimming were established from the DNA sequence. In all, the sample holds tens of thousands of clones, and approximately 92% of those were seen once. The ten largest clones represent around 2.1% of the sample.

The CDR3 runs 14 amino acids, cysteine and phenylalanine included. Here the CDR3 DNA is all that survives: 42 bases in frame from base 1. Trimming leaves V shorter by 6 bases and J shorter by 0 bases, with the junction holding 2 bases beyond the gene matches. The germline V gene encodes CDR1 MNHNS and CDR2 SASEGT. At diagnosis, peripheral blood, uninvolved tumor-adjacent lung and tumor were collected and stored as a combination of fresh-frozen and FFPE material. For TCR repertoire profiling, blood samples were analyzed as peripheral blood mononuclear cells. The receptor was derived from a female donor over 55 with stage I lung adenocarcinoma. This sequence uses TRBV6-1 and TRBJ1-2; TRBD1 agrees with 9 junctional bases. The sequenced sample was peripheral blood, obtained before any cancer treatment. The DNA sequence is given as TGTGCCAGCAGGGGACAGGGCACTAACTATGGCTACACCTTC. It translates as CASRGQGTNYGYTF.